The 27 T cell receptor beta chains listed next were all sequenced from one sample in a study of blood T cells in healthy people across ages. Then a second PCR, running about 6 to 12 cycles, was carried out with a sample-barcoded 5' primer and a J-beta primer mix. TCRdb reprocessed the 5' RACE reads via MiXCR and lists one record per CDR3 protein. The table lists approximately 1.5 million distinct CDR3 sequences, 30% to 35% of them singletons, with about 11% in the top ten. The sequenced sample consisted of blood. These receptors all come from a woman in her 30s in good health.

Only a few counts were recorded for this clonotype. The V and J genes are TRBV29-1 and TRBJ2-1; TRBD1 might be the D (5 bases). This CDR3 spans 16 amino acids. Trimming took 3 bases from V and 9 from J, leaving 24 bases between them. Germline loops: CDR1 SQVTM, CDR2 ANQGSEA. The CDR3 here is CSVEPPRQGPATEQFF. CDR3 nucleotides: TGCAGCGTTGAGCCCCCGCGGCAGGGTCCTGCAACTGAGCAGTTCTTC.

This clonotype came up many times. The genes are TRBV29-1 and TRBJ2-7; tentatively, D is TRBD1 (6 bases). Germline V lookup: CDR1 SQVTM, CDR2 ANQGSEA. V was pared by 2 bases and J by 2 bases, with 13 bases between. The CDR3 loop spans 14 amino acids. Written as DNA, the CDR3 is TGCAGCGTTGAATTGCCAGGGGCCACCTACGAGCAGTACTTC. Translated: CSVELPGATYEQYF.

This chain uses TRBV5-1 with TRBJ2-6; no definite D call. Germline CDR1 SGHRS, CDR2 YFSETQ. This CDR3 has 15 amino acids. Trimming removed 4 bases at V and 2 bases at J, with 10 bases between. The CDR3 protein is CASSPPLAGANVLTF. The CDR3 DNA reads as TGCGCCAGCAGCCCACCCTTAGCTGGGGCCAACGTCCTGACTTTC.

Of note for this clonotype: Since a much larger clone is just one base distant, this may be a read error. This chain links TRBV6-5 with TRBJ2-6, with D unclear. The CDR3 has 15 residues. Germline assignment: CDR1 MNHEY and CDR2 SVGAGI. In DNA, the CDR3 is TGTGCCAGCACCCCAGGCACCTCTGAGGCCAACGTCCTGACTTTC. Translation gives CASTPGTSEANVLTF.

The rearrangement uses TRBV4-1 and TRBJ2-3; the match to TRBD2 covers 8 bases. Germline lookup yields CDR1 MGHRA and CDR2 YSYEKL. This CDR3 has 18 amino acids. J was trimmed by 2 bases and V by 1 base; bases with no gene match: 11. The CDR3: CASSQAKLAAGITDTQYF. The CDR3 coding sequence is TGCGCCAGCAGCCAAGCAAAACTAGCGGCAGGAATCACAGATACGCAGTATTTT.

With regard to this clonotype: With a much larger clone just one base away, this may be a read error. The missing conserved phenylalanine or tryptophan at the end of this CDR3 makes a read error likely. This chain uses TRBV5-1 with TRBJ2-7; 10 bases fit TRBD2. The CDR3 sequence is 15 residues long. Per germline, CDR1 SGHRS and CDR2 YFSETQ. V lost 2 bases and J lost 2; bases outside the gene matches: 4. CDR3 region: CASSFGAGGPYEQYC. CDR3 bases: TGCGCCAGCAGCTTTGGAGCGGGAGGGCCCTACGAGCAGTACTGC.

This rearrangement joins TRBV12-3 or TRBV12-4 to TRBJ2-1; D unresolved. The V end was cut by 7 bases, the J end by 4 bases, with 11 bases between. The CDR3 spans 13 residues. CDR3 nucleotides: TGTGCCAGCATTTTCGGCAGTTACAATGAGCAGTTCTTC. Translation: CASIFGSYNEQFF.

This clonotype was observed a few times. The J gene is TRBJ1-2, the V gene TRBV6-2 or TRBV6-3, with D unresolved. Germline V gene sequence: CDR1 MNHEY, CDR2 SVGEGT. V was clipped by 7 bases and J by 1 base, with 7 bases between them. This CDR3 has 12 amino acids. CDR3: CASTDNNYGYTF. In DNA form, the CDR3 reads TGTGCCAGCACCGACAATAACTATGGCTACACCTTC.

This clonotype was picked up a small number of times. The chain joins TRBV6-5 to TRBJ2-3, with TRBD2 as a possible D gene (5 bases). Germline assignment: CDR1 MNHEY and CDR2 SVGAGI. V dropped 4 bases and J dropped 1 base, with 21 bases sitting between them. This CDR3 spans 18 amino acids. CDR3 in amino acids: CASSFGRVKSLGTDTQYF. DNA for the CDR3: TGTGCCAGCAGTTTCGGGCGGGTGAAGTCGTTGGGCACAGATACGCAGTATTTT.

This clonotype came up many times. V is TRBV5-6 and J is TRBJ2-5; maybe TRBD1 (6 bases). This CDR3 has 13 residues. Trimming left V 0 bases short and J 4 bases short, with 7 bases between. Germline V gene lookup returns CDR1 SGHDT and CDR2 YYEEEE. CDR3 nucleotides: TGTGCCAGCAGCTTGGGGGGGCCAGAGACCCAGTACTTC. The encoded protein is CASSLGGPETQYF.

The chain couples TRBV29-1 to TRBJ2-7; D gene uncertain. The J call may be in error: the DNA end matches TRBJ2-5 better. CDR1 and CDR2 (germline): SQVTM, ANQGSEA. The CDR3 runs to 16 residues. The CDR3 bases are TGCAGCGCCGCGCCCGTCTTTTTAGGACGGGCAAAGACCCAGTACTTC. It codes for CSAAPVFLGRAKTQYF.

In this sample, this clonotype turned up once. The chain joins TRBV28 to TRBJ2-7, with a possible D match to TRBD1 (6 bases). From germline, CDR1 is MDHEN and CDR2 SYDVKM. The V end lost 3 bases, the J end lost 3 bases, and 15 bases lay between the germline ends. CDR3 length equals 15 residues. The CDR3 nucleotides read TGTGCCAGCAGTTTCCCTGGACAGCAGCGCTACGAGCAGTACTTC. Translating it yields CASSFPGQQRYEQYF.

This clonotype was seen a few times. This chain joins TRBV4-1 and TRBJ2-6, with D unclear. The CDR3 consists of 17 residues. Per germline, CDR1 MGHRA and CDR2 YSYEKL. V dropped 7 bases and J dropped 4 bases, with 20 bases sitting between them. The CDR3: CASTHGEEVKGANVLTF. The CDR3 bases are TGCGCCAGCACCCATGGTGAAGAAGTTAAGGGGGCCAACGTCCTGACTTTC.

This clonotype was detected many times. V usage is TRBV4-1 and J usage is TRBJ2-1, with D perhaps being TRBD1 or TRBD2 (7 bases each). V lost 4 bases, J lost 3 bases, and 16 bases lay in between. The CDR3 loop spans 16 amino acids. Germline CDR1 MGHRA, CDR2 YSYEKL. The CDR3 protein is CASSLRPGGDYNEQFF. DNA for the CDR3: TGCGCCAGCAGCCTCCGTCCAGGGGGGGACTACAATGAGCAGTTCTTC.

The chain employs TRBV28 and TRBJ2-1; no clear D. V shed 6 bases and J shed 2 bases, with 14 bases lying between them. The CDR3 is made up of 15 amino acids. Germline lookup yields CDR1 MDHEN and CDR2 SYDVKM. CDR3 protein: CASSLPSGAYNEQFF. The CDR3, as DNA: TGTGCCAGCAGCCTCCCTAGTGGGGCCTACAATGAGCAGTTCTTC. Using reference TRBV28 and TRBJ2-1 for the parts outside the CDR3, the full variable domain is DVKVTQSSRYLVKRTGEKVFLECVQDMDHENMFWYRQDPGLGLRLIYFSYDVKMKEKGDIPEGYSVSREKKERFSLILESASTNQTSMYLCASSLPSGAYNEQFFGPGTRLTVL.

This clonotype appeared many times. This chain links TRBV12-3 or TRBV12-4 with TRBJ2-1; no reliable D call. V was clipped by 3 bases and J by 5 bases, with 8 bases between them. The CDR3 sequence is 13 residues long. The DNA for the CDR3 is TGTGCCAGCAGTTTTGGCCGAAACAATGAGCAGTTCTTC. Its translation: CASSFGRNNEQFF.

The chain combines TRBV29-1 with TRBJ2-7; the match to TRBD2 covers 8 bases. The germline gives CDR1 SQVTM, CDR2 ANQGSEA. The CDR3 contains 13 residues. With V trimmed by 6 bases and J by 2 bases, 6 bases remained unmatched. For the CDR3, the DNA is TGCAGCGTGGAGAGCGGGGGTCCCTACGAGCAGTACTTC. Protein sequence: CSVESGGPYEQYF.

Turning to this clonotype: A much larger clonotype is one base distant, so this may be a read error. The chain couples TRBV5-1 to TRBJ2-5; 7 bases agree with TRBD2. CDR1 SGHRS and CDR2 YFSETQ come from the germline V gene. CDR3 length: 14 amino acids. The CDR3 nucleotides are TGCGCCAGCAGCAACTGGGGGGGAGCGGAGATCCAGTACTTC. The encoded protein is CASSNWGGAEIQYF.

The rearrangement joins TRBV12-3 or TRBV12-4 to TRBJ1-2; D possibly corresponds to TRBD1 (6 bases). V lost 3 bases to trimming and J lost 4 bases, with 24 bases between them. This CDR3 comprises 18 residues. Here the CDR3 DNA reads TGTGCCAGCAGTTTTGAAGAGGACAGCCCCGTTTCGGGCTATGGCTACACCTTC. Its protein product is CASSFEEDSPVSGYGYTF.

This clonotype showed up just a few times. V usage is TRBV27 and J usage is TRBJ2-1; D is uncertain. The germline CDR1 and CDR2 sequences are MNHEY and SMNVEV (reference sequence). The CDR3 length is 12 residues. V lost 2 bases and J 6 bases, leaving 5 bases between the germline ends. In DNA, the CDR3 is TGTGCCAGCAGTTTAACCCCCAATGAGCAGTTCTTC. Translating gives CASSLTPNEQFF.

The chain employs TRBV6-5 and TRBJ2-2, with D perhaps being TRBD1 or TRBD2 (7 bases each). This CDR3 is 14 amino acids long. Trimming cost V 4 bases and J 7 bases, with 13 bases left between them. Germline CDR1 MNHEY, CDR2 SVGAGI. The CDR3 loop reads CASSWQGEGGELFF. CDR3 sequence (DNA): TGTGCCAGCAGTTGGCAGGGGGAGGGCGGGGAGCTGTTTTTT.

This chain connects TRBV29-1 to TRBJ2-3; unclear D gene. The V gene's germline CDR1 is SQVTM and CDR2 ANQGSEA. Trimming took off 2 bases at V and 3 bases at J, with 12 bases between the two ends. CDR3 length: 14 amino acids. CDR3: CSVESRLATDTQYF. CDR3 in DNA: TGCAGCGTTGAATCAAGGTTAGCAACAGATACGCAGTATTTT.

This sequence joins TRBV25-1 and TRBJ2-7; 14 bases fit TRBD2. This CDR3 has 17 residues. J lost 2 bases, V lost 8 bases, and 11 bases had no gene match. Looked up from germline, CDR1 is MGHDK and CDR2 is SYGVNS. DNA of the CDR3: TGTGCCAGCTCGAGGGGACTAGCGGGGGTTCCTACCTACGAGCAGTACTTC. Translating gives CASSRGLAGVPTYEQYF.

The rearrangement links TRBV25-1 to TRBJ2-1; 11 nucleotides align to TRBD2. The CDR3 spans 17 residues. Looked up from germline, CDR1 is MGHDK and CDR2 is SYGVNS. Trimming at V came to 3 bases and at J to 2 bases, leaving 6 bases not matched to a gene. CDR3 region: CASSDGSSGRTYNEQFF. CDR3 bases: TGTGCCAGCAGTGACGGGTCTAGCGGGAGGACCTACAATGAGCAGTTCTTC. The entire variable domain, with the rest obtained from reference TRBV25-1 and TRBJ2-1, is as follows: EADIYQTPRYLVIGTGKKITLECSQTMGHDKMYWYQQDPGMELHLIHYSYGVNSTEKGDLSSESTVSRIRTEHFPLTLESARPSHTSQYLCASSDGSSGRTYNEQFFGPGTRLTVL.

The chain is built from TRBV7-2 and TRBJ2-3; the D gene is possibly TRBD2 (5 bases). CDR3 length: 16 residues. CDR1 and CDR2 from the germline V gene are SGHTA and FQGNSA. Trimming cost V 3 bases and J 1 base, with 14 bases left between them. The CDR3 loop reads CASSFYAGWGTDTQYF. The CDR3 DNA is TGTGCCAGCAGCTTCTACGCGGGCTGGGGCACAGATACGCAGTATTTT.

This clonotype was seen a handful of times. V usage is TRBV20-1 and J usage is TRBJ1-1, with D perhaps matching TRBD1 (5 bases). The length of the CDR3 is 15 residues. CDR1 and CDR2 from the germline V gene are DFQATT and SNEGSKA (reference sequence). Trimming shortened V by 4 bases and J by 5 bases, and 20 bases separated the two germline ends. In nucleotides, the CDR3 is TGCAGTGCTACCAACCTGGGGGGGGGACGGACTGAAGCTTTCTTT. It is translated as CSATNLGGGRTEAFF.

This clonotype was seen a handful of times. The chain has TRBV10-3 and TRBJ1-2, with D maybe TRBD1 (5 bases). CDR3 size: 14 residues. Germline-derived CDR1 and CDR2 are ENHRY and SYGVKD. The germline V and J ends were trimmed by 10 bases and 8 bases, with 23 bases remaining between them. The CDR3 DNA reads as TGTGCCACCAACCGGGAGGGGCAGGTCGAGGGCTACACCTTC. Translating it yields CATNREGQVEGYTF.